The 10 T cell receptor beta chains presented below share a single source sample, sequenced in a study of cytomegalovirus exposure and HLA in healthy donors. The PCR contained 60 Vbeta and 13 Jbeta primers. TCRdb's copy holds only in-frame clones and misses some; the assay was immunoSEQ multiplex PCR. The sample has approximately 240,000 clones, 82% seen once; the top ten hold 4.5% to 6%. The sample taken for sequencing was PBMCs. The receptors derive from a woman in her forties in good health and CMV-seropositive.

V is TRBV4-2 and J is TRBJ2-1, with D unresolved. From germline, CDR1 is LGHNA and CDR2 YNFKEQ. CDR3 size: 15 residues. Trimming stripped 0 bases from V and 0 bases from J, with 6 bases between. The CDR3: CASSQDYYSYNEQFF. The CDR3 DNA sequence: TGTGCCAGCAGCCAAGATTACTACTCCTACAATGAGCAGTTCTTC.

A note on this clone: This sample includes further DNA sequences coding for the same CDR3. The V call is TRBV9, the J call TRBJ2-5, with D unresolved. Trimming removed 0 bases at V and 2 bases at J, with 5 bases between. Germline loops: CDR1 SGDLS, CDR2 YYNGEE. The CDR3 totals 13 residues. CDR3 nucleotides: TGTGCCAGCAGCGTAGCATTTCAAGAGACCCAGTACTTC. Amino acids: CASSVAFQETQYF.

The rearrangement uses TRBV7-9 and TRBJ1-2, with D possibly matching TRBD1 (6 bases). Germline V lookup: CDR1 SEHNR, CDR2 FQNEAQ (reference sequence). V was clipped by 5 bases and J by 2 bases, with 15 bases between them. The CDR3 is 15 residues long. In DNA, the CDR3 is TGTGCCAGCAGCCCCCTAGGACAGCTAAACTATGGCTACACCTTC. Protein: CASSPLGQLNYGYTF.

The chain is built from TRBV6-1 and TRBJ1-2, with D hard to call. Looked up from germline, CDR1 is MNHNS and CDR2 is SASEGT. The CDR3 sequence is 13 residues long. V lost 4 bases, J lost 2 bases, and 8 bases lay in between. DNA for the CDR3: TGTGCCAGCAGTGCATCAGGAAACTATGGCTACACCTTC. This sequence encodes CASSASGNYGYTF.

The rearrangement links TRBV5-1 to TRBJ2-1; 11 bases agree with TRBD2. Germline CDR1 reads SGHRS; CDR2 reads YFSETQ. The CDR3 length is 16 residues. V lost 4 bases to trimming and J lost 6 bases; unmatched junction nucleotides: 9. This CDR3 reads CASSLGGTSGSNEQFF. The CDR3 DNA follows: TGCGCCAGCAGCCTCGGGGGAACTAGCGGGAGCAATGAGCAGTTCTTC.

J is TRBJ2-7 and V is TRBV7-8, with TRBD2 matching over 8 bases. This CDR3 is 16 amino acids long. The J segment lost 0 bases and the V segment lost 5 bases, leaving 9 bases of the junction unmatched. Germline CDR1 is SGHVS and CDR2 is FQNEAQ. The CDR3 region is CASSRGGESSSYEQYF. DNA for the CDR3: TGTGCCAGCAGCCGGGGGGGGGAGAGCAGCTCCTACGAGCAGTACTTC.

The chain carries TRBV29-1 and TRBJ1-3; 9 positions agree with TRBD1. Germline V CDR1 and CDR2: SQVTM, ANQGSEA. V gave up 7 bases and J gave up 4 bases; unmatched junction bases: 5. This CDR3 is built from 13 residues. The CDR3 sequence: CSAGTGQGNTIYF. CDR3 nucleotide sequence: TGCAGCGCAGGGACAGGGCAAGGAAACACCATATATTTT.

The chain recombines TRBV5-1 with TRBJ2-4; TRBD2 aligns across 7 bases. The CDR3 is 18 residues long. The trim removed 0 bases at V and 0 bases at J, leaving 9 bases unmatched. Germline CDR1 is SGHRS and CDR2 is YFSETQ. The CDR3 sequence: CASSLEVGGSVAKNIQYF. For the CDR3, the DNA is TGCGCCAGCAGCTTGGAGGTCGGGGGGAGTGTAGCCAAAAACATTCAGTACTTC.

J is TRBJ1-1 and V is TRBV6-1; D possibly corresponds to TRBD1 (5 bases). This CDR3 has 13 amino acids. V was pared by 7 bases and J by 4 bases, with 13 bases between. The germline CDR1 and CDR2 sequences are MNHNS and SASEGT. This CDR3 is CASMGGAGTEAFF. The CDR3 region has the DNA TGTGCCAGCATGGGAGGGGCAGGCACTGAAGCTTTCTTT.

The genes are TRBV10-1 and TRBJ2-5, with a weak D call TRBD2 (5 bases). Trimming stripped 6 bases from V and 3 bases from J, with 14 bases between. Germline CDR1 is WNHNN and CDR2 is SYGVQD (reference sequence). The CDR3 extends over 14 amino acids. The CDR3 reads CASSTADSKETQYF. DNA for the CDR3: TGCGCCAGCAGCACAGCGGATTCGAAAGAGACCCAGTACTTC.